This is a list of T cell receptor beta chains from one sample in a study of PD-1 blockade in mismatch repair-deficient tumors. The protocol was immunoSEQ multiplex PCR, while the TCRdb copy is restricted to in-frame clones and leaves out a portion. The data show approximately 38,000 clones, with 75% to 85% seen just once and 22% held by the top ten. The material sequenced was peripheral blood, taken 4 weeks after starting pembrolizumab. The receptors come from an adult with mismatch repair-deficient cancer. CDR3s include the opening cysteine and the closing phenylalanine or tryptophan. The order of the fields is clone size, V gene, J gene, D gene, CDR3 protein, CDR3 DNA. The D gene is left open where the match is weak. Clone size, where shown, is once, few, many, or a class for clones that have expanded.

clone size: once; V gene: TRBV4-3; J gene: TRBJ2-6; D gene: -; CDR3 protein: CASSQAGTSGANVLTF; CDR3 DNA: TGCGCCAGCAGCCAAGCCGGGACCTCTGGGGCCAACGTCCTGACTTTC
clone size: few; V gene: TRBV7-2; J gene: TRBJ2-7; D gene: TRBD2; CDR3 protein: CASSELAGGAYEQYF; CDR3 DNA: TGTGCCAGCAGCGAGCTAGCGGGGGGAGCCTACGAGCAGTACTTC
clone size: -; V gene: TRBV28; J gene: TRBJ1-2; D gene: -; CDR3 protein: CATDSGYGGYTF; CDR3 DNA: TGTGCCACCGACTCAGGGTACGGGGGCTACACCTTC
clone size: -; V gene: TRBV5-4; J gene: TRBJ2-7; D gene: TRBD2; CDR3 protein: CASSTAGTSEYEQYF; CDR3 DNA: TGTGCCAGCAGCACGGCCGGGACTAGCGAGTACGAGCAGTACTTC
clone size: few; V gene: TRBV4-3; J gene: TRBJ2-1; D gene: -; CDR3 protein: CASSQEPIQPRSYNEQFF; CDR3 DNA: TGCGCCAGCAGCCAAGAGCCAATACAGCCCCGCTCCTACAATGAGCAGTTCTTC
clone size: -; V gene: TRBV12-5; J gene: TRBJ1-5; D gene: TRBD1; CDR3 protein: CASGWTGELSNQPQHF; CDR3 DNA: TGTGCTAGTGGTTGGACAGGGGAATTGAGCAATCAGCCCCAGCATTTT
clone size: -; V gene: TRBV6-6; J gene: TRBJ1-5; D gene: -; CDR3 protein: CASSATGYNQPQHF; CDR3 DNA: TGTGCCAGCAGTGCAACAGGATACAATCAGCCCCAGCATTTT
clone size: few; V gene: TRBV30; J gene: TRBJ2-6; D gene: -; CDR3 protein: CAWNGRNSGANVLTF; CDR3 DNA: TGTGCCTGGAATGGCCGTAACTCTGGGGCCAACGTCCTGACTTTC
clone size: -; V gene: TRBV19; J gene: TRBJ2-3; D gene: TRBD1; CDR3 protein: CASSRDRGLDTQYF; CDR3 DNA: TGTGCCAGTAGCCGGGACAGGGGGCTTGATACGCAGTATTTT
clone size: -; V gene: TRBV6-6; J gene: TRBJ2-7; D gene: -; CDR3 protein: CASSYQTGEQYF; CDR3 DNA: TGTGCCAGCAGTTACCAAACGGGCGAGCAGTACTTC
clone size: -; V gene: TRBV11-3; J gene: TRBJ2-3; D gene: TRBD2; CDR3 protein: CASSSIAGGKADTQYF; CDR3 DNA: TGTGCCAGCAGCTCCATAGCGGGAGGGAAGGCGGATACGCAGTATTTT
clone size: -; V gene: TRBV28; J gene: TRBJ2-5; D gene: -; CDR3 protein: CASSLQYEGETQYF; CDR3 DNA: TGTGCCAGCAGTTTACAGTATGAGGGGGAGACCCAGTACTTC
clone size: -; V gene: TRBV4-2; J gene: TRBJ2-3; D gene: TRBD2; CDR3 protein: CASSQGGLAGGITDTQYF; CDR3 DNA: TGTGCCAGCAGCCAAGGGGGACTAGCGGGAGGGATCACAGATACGCAGTATTTT
clone size: -; V gene: TRBV6-1; J gene: TRBJ2-3; D gene: -; CDR3 protein: CASSESSGSTDTQYF; CDR3 DNA: TGTGCCAGCAGTGAGAGTAGCGGTAGCACAGATACGCAGTATTTT
clone size: -; V gene: TRBV5-4; J gene: TRBJ2-5; D gene: TRBD1; CDR3 protein: CASSTRGLETQYF; CDR3 DNA: TGTGCCAGCAGCACCAGGGGGCTGGAGACCCAGTACTTC
clone size: -; V gene: TRBV6-5; J gene: TRBJ2-3; D gene: -; CDR3 protein: CASSDSGSEDPQYF; CDR3 DNA: TGTGCCAGCAGTGATTCTGGGTCGGAGGACCCGCAGTATTTT
clone size: few; V gene: TRBV7-2; J gene: TRBJ2-5; D gene: -; CDR3 protein: CASSLRWEKETQYF; CDR3 DNA: TGTGCCAGCAGCTTACGGTGGGAAAAAGAGACCCAGTACTTC
clone size: -; V gene: TRBV19; J gene: TRBJ2-6; D gene: -; CDR3 protein: CASSPPTRTGANVLTF; CDR3 DNA: TGTGCCAGTAGTCCCCCTACTAGGACTGGGGCCAACGTCCTGACTTTC
clone size: -; V gene: TRBV6-1; J gene: TRBJ2-7; D gene: -; CDR3 protein: CASSEQTGKSSYEQYF; CDR3 DNA: TGTGCCAGCAGTGAACAGACCGGGAAGAGCTCCTACGAGCAGTACTTC
clone size: -; V gene: TRBV4-1; J gene: TRBJ2-2; D gene: -; CDR3 protein: CASSQESTGELFF; CDR3 DNA: TGCGCCAGCAGCCAAGAGTCTACCGGGGAGCTGTTTTTT
clone size: -; V gene: TRBV5-6; J gene: TRBJ1-2; D gene: -; CDR3 protein: CASSLVYPPRAGSYGYTF; CDR3 DNA: TGTGCCAGCAGCTTGGTTTACCCTCCCCGGGCGGGTTCCTATGGCTACACCTTC
clone size: few; V gene: TRBV6-7; J gene: TRBJ2-7; D gene: -; CDR3 protein: CASSEDGSVYEQYF; CDR3 DNA: TGTGCCAGCAGTGAAGACGGATCCGTTTACGAGCAGTACTTC
clone size: few; V gene: TRBV6-6; J gene: TRBJ2-5; D gene: -; CDR3 protein: CASTTIPQETQYF; CDR3 DNA: TGTGCCAGCACTACTATACCTCAAGAGACCCAGTACTTC
clone size: -; V gene: TRBV7-9; J gene: TRBJ2-1; D gene: -; CDR3 protein: CASSYLSGNEQFF; CDR3 DNA: TGTGCCAGCAGCTACCTTAGCGGAAATGAGCAGTTCTTC
clone size: -; V gene: TRBV10-3; J gene: TRBJ2-1; D gene: -; CDR3 protein: CAISDAGRGGNSYNEQFF; CDR3 DNA: TGTGCCATCAGTGATGCTGGTAGGGGGGGGAACTCCTACAATGAGCAGTTCTTC
clone size: -; V gene: TRBV14; J gene: TRBJ2-1; D gene: TRBD1; CDR3 protein: CASSPHRDRVNEQFF; CDR3 DNA: TGTGCCAGCAGCCCCCACCGGGACAGGGTCAATGAGCAGTTCTTC
clone size: -; V gene: TRBV5-6; J gene: TRBJ2-7; D gene: -; CDR3 protein: CASSLGLSKAYEQYF; CDR3 DNA: TGTGCCAGCAGCTTGGGGTTATCGAAGGCCTACGAGCAGTACTTC
clone size: -; V gene: TRBV11-1; J gene: TRBJ2-7; D gene: TRBD2; CDR3 protein: CASSLLAGGTYEQYF; CDR3 DNA: TGTGCCAGCAGCTTGCTAGCGGGAGGAACCTACGAGCAGTACTTC
clone size: -; V gene: TRBV4-1; J gene: TRBJ2-2; D gene: -; CDR3 protein: CASSHGWGESGELFF; CDR3 DNA: TGCGCCAGCAGCCACGGCTGGGGGGAATCCGGGGAGCTGTTTTTT
clone size: -; V gene: TRBV11-3; J gene: TRBJ2-7; D gene: -; CDR3 protein: CASSLPFSPYEQYF; CDR3 DNA: TGTGCCAGCAGCCTACCATTTAGTCCCTACGAGCAGTACTTC
clone size: -; V gene: TRBV27; J gene: TRBJ2-1; D gene: -; CDR3 protein: CASGRPVLPLGGSYNEQFF; CDR3 DNA: TGTGCCAGCGGCCGACCGGTACTCCCCTTAGGAGGCTCCTACAATGAGCAGTTCTTC
clone size: -; V gene: TRBV30; J gene: TRBJ2-2; D gene: -; CDR3 protein: CAWSVGPGELFF; CDR3 DNA: TGTGCCTGGAGTGTGGGCCCCGGGGAGCTGTTTTTT
clone size: -; V gene: TRBV25-1; J gene: TRBJ1-5; D gene: -; CDR3 protein: CASSPFWGPQHF; CDR3 DNA: TGTGCCAGCAGTCCCTTTTGGGGGCCCCAGCATTTT
clone size: -; V gene: TRBV18; J gene: TRBJ2-3; D gene: -; CDR3 protein: CASSPPTSQKGDTQYF; CDR3 DNA: TGTGCCAGCTCACCACCCACCTCACAAAAGGGCGATACGCAGTATTTT
clone size: few; V gene: TRBV11-2; J gene: TRBJ1-3; D gene: -; CDR3 protein: CASSKGNTIYF; CDR3 DNA: TGTGCCAGCAGCAAGGGAAACACCATATATTTT
clone size: -; V gene: TRBV7-8; J gene: TRBJ2-7; D gene: -; CDR3 protein: CASSPRPGFDEQYF; CDR3 DNA: TGTGCCAGCAGCCCGAGGCCAGGGTTCGACGAGCAGTACTTC
clone size: -; V gene: TRBV5-1; J gene: TRBJ2-3; D gene: -; CDR3 protein: CASSLAGTDTQYF; CDR3 DNA: TGCGCCAGCAGCTTGGCAGGCACAGATACGCAGTATTTT
clone size: -; V gene: TRBV27; J gene: TRBJ2-7; D gene: TRBD2; CDR3 protein: CASSTIAGYSYEQYF; CDR3 DNA: TGTGCCAGCAGTACGATAGCGGGCTACTCCTACGAGCAGTACTTC
clone size: -; V gene: TRBV7-2; J gene: TRBJ1-1; D gene: -; CDR3 protein: CASSRDKNTEAFF; CDR3 DNA: TGTGCCAGCAGCCGAGACAAGAACACTGAAGCTTTCTTT
clone size: -; V gene: TRBV7-8; J gene: TRBJ1-1; D gene: -; CDR3 protein: CASSPLRLTKDPLRGTEAFF; CDR3 DNA: TGTGCCAGCAGCCCTCTTAGACTAACGAAAGACCCACTCCGAGGCACTGAAGCTTTCTTT
clone size: -; V gene: TRBV6-5; J gene: TRBJ2-1; D gene: -; CDR3 protein: CASTLGMGPYNEQFF; CDR3 DNA: TGTGCCAGCACTCTAGGGATGGGTCCATACAATGAGCAGTTCTTC
clone size: -; V gene: TRBV15; J gene: TRBJ1-4; D gene: TRBD1; CDR3 protein: CATRGDRDNEKLFF; CDR3 DNA: TGTGCCACCAGAGGGGACAGGGATAATGAAAAACTGTTTTTT
clone size: many; V gene: TRBV5-4; J gene: TRBJ1-2; D gene: -; CDR3 protein: CASSAPGRGADYGYTF; CDR3 DNA: TGTGCCAGCAGCGCCCCCGGGCGGGGGGCGGACTATGGCTACACCTTC
clone size: -; V gene: TRBV6-5; J gene: TRBJ1-1; D gene: -; CDR3 protein: CASSYSRSGRGAFF; CDR3 DNA: TGTGCCAGCAGTTACTCGAGGTCGGGTAGGGGGGCTTTCTTT
clone size: -; V gene: TRBV2; J gene: TRBJ1-1; D gene: -; CDR3 protein: CASSSAREGTEAFF; CDR3 DNA: TGTGCCAGCAGTTCCGCCCGGGAGGGAACTGAAGCTTTCTTT
clone size: once; V gene: TRBV29-1; J gene: TRBJ2-2; D gene: -; CDR3 protein: CSVAGANTGELFF; CDR3 DNA: TGCAGCGTTGCCGGGGCAAACACCGGGGAGCTGTTTTTT
clone size: -; V gene: TRBV2; J gene: TRBJ2-3; D gene: TRBD1; CDR3 protein: CASSGQGFADTQYF; CDR3 DNA: TGTGCCAGCAGCGGACAGGGGTTCGCAGATACGCAGTATTTT
clone size: once; V gene: TRBV6-1; J gene: TRBJ2-3; D gene: -; CDR3 protein: CASSRVLSTDTQYF; CDR3 DNA: TGTGCCAGCAGTCGGGTCCTTAGCACAGATACGCAGTATTTT
clone size: once; V gene: TRBV28; J gene: TRBJ2-7; D gene: TRBD1; CDR3 protein: CASSWGTGGPSGGYEQYF; CDR3 DNA: TGTGCCAGCAGTTGGGGGACAGGGGGCCCCTCGGGTGGTTACGAGCAGTACTTC
clone size: -; V gene: TRBV7-9; J gene: TRBJ2-7; D gene: -; CDR3 protein: CASSLGDRSYEQYF; CDR3 DNA: TGTGCCAGCAGCTTGGGCGACCGATCCTACGAGCAGTACTTC
clone size: -; V gene: TRBV11-3; J gene: TRBJ2-3; D gene: -; CDR3 protein: CASSFEGADTQYF; CDR3 DNA: TGTGCCAGCAGCTTTGAAGGGGCAGATACGCAGTATTTT
clone size: few; V gene: TRBV2; J gene: TRBJ2-6; D gene: TRBD2; CDR3 protein: CASSDMGGFSGANVLTF; CDR3 DNA: TGTGCCAGCAGTGATATGGGGGGGTTCTCTGGGGCCAACGTCCTGACTTTC
clone size: once; V gene: TRBV5-1; J gene: TRBJ2-6; D gene: -; CDR3 protein: CASSSGGTGANVLTF; CDR3 DNA: TGCGCCAGCAGCTCTGGAGGGACTGGGGCCAACGTCCTGACTTTC
clone size: -; V gene: TRBV5-6; J gene: TRBJ2-3; D gene: TRBD1; CDR3 protein: CASSGLGQGEDTQYF; CDR3 DNA: TGTGCCAGCAGCGGTCTAGGACAGGGAGAGGATACGCAGTATTTT
clone size: -; V gene: TRBV6-5; J gene: TRBJ1-1; D gene: TRBD1; CDR3 protein: CASSVQGASEAFF; CDR3 DNA: TGTGCCAGCAGTGTCCAGGGGGCTTCTGAAGCTTTCTTT
clone size: -; V gene: TRBV6-5; J gene: TRBJ2-7; D gene: -; CDR3 protein: CASSYRPRDEQYF; CDR3 DNA: TGTGCCAGCAGTTACCGTCCCAGGGACGAGCAGTACTTC